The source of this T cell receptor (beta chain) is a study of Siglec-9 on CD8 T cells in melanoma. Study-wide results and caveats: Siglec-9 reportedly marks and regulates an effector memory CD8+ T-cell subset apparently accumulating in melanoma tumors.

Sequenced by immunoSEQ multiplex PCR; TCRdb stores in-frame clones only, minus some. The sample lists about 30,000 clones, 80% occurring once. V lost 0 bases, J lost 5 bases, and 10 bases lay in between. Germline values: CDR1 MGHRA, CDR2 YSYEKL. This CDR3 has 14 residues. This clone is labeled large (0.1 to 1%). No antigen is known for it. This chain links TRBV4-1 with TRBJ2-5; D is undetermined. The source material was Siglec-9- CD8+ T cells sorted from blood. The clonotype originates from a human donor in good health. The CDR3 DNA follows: TGCGCCAGCAGCCAAGATGTAGAATGGGAGACCCAGTACTTC. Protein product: CASSQDVEWETQYF.